The present T cell receptor (beta chain) was sequenced within a study of blood T cell repertoires in COVID-19. The count of this clone is one. Germline CDR1 and CDR2: DFQATT and SNEGSKA (reference sequence). CDR3 size: 11 residues. Trimming cost V 5 bases and J 7 bases, with 9 bases left between them. Source study methods: Cell counts per sample came from amplifying reference gene primers. Data came from immunoSEQ multiplex PCR; TCRdb stores just in-frame clones and leaves some out. The V and J calls and the clone size are those of that table, but D and trimming were determined from the DNA. The data contain 45,000 to 70,000 clones, around four fifths of them singletons.

The receptor was isolated from a woman aged 45-60 years with active or convalescent COVID-19. The chain is built from TRBV20-1 and TRBJ2-1, with D unclear. The sample taken for sequencing was peripheral blood. CDR3 protein: CSAPLRNEQFF. The DNA of the CDR3 is TGCAGTGCTCCCCTAAGAAATGAGCAGTTCTTC.